The 18 T cell receptor beta chains listed next were all sequenced from one sample in a study of CD8 T cells in Susac syndrome. RNA amounts of roughly 0.5 to 1 ug underwent reverse transcription with random hexamers. Each CDR3 protein is one row after TCRdb ran MiXCR on the immunoSEQ multiplex PCR reads. The table has 100,000 to 150,000 distinct CDR3 sequences, 90% to 95% seen once. The source material was CD8+ T cells from PBMCs. The receptors originated from a human donor with multiple sclerosis.

The rearrangement joins TRBV27 to TRBJ2-3; 9 positions agree with TRBD2. The CDR3 runs 19 residues. V shed 1 base and J 0 bases; nucleotides not matched to a gene: 11. Germline V gene lookup returns CDR1 MNHEY and CDR2 SMNVEV (reference sequence). DNA of the CDR3: TGTGCCAGCAGTTTATTTTGGCTAGCGGGGAGAAGGAGCACAGATACGCAGTATTTT. As protein: CASSLFWLAGRRSTDTQYF.

V usage is TRBV15 and J usage is TRBJ1-2; D perhaps matches TRBD1 (5 bases). Germline lookup yields CDR1 LNHNV and CDR2 YYDKDF (reference sequence). The V gene lost 5 bases and the J gene lost 8 bases, with 12 bases spanning the gap. The CDR3 spans 12 residues. The CDR3 sequence is CATSSGRRGYTF. CDR3 nucleotides: TGTGCCACCAGCTCGGGACGGCGCGGCTACACCTTC.

The V and J genes are TRBV27 and TRBJ1-5; D not certain. The germline V gene encodes CDR1 MNHEY and CDR2 SMNVEV (reference sequence). CDR3 size: 14 residues. V was trimmed by 1 base and J by 4 bases, leaving 8 bases between them. The CDR3 nucleotides are TGTGCCAGCAGTTTATGGGCAGGTAATCAGCCCCAGCATTTT. The encoded protein is CASSLWAGNQPQHF.

This chain uses TRBV5-4 with TRBJ1-2; TRBD1 matches 7 bases. V shed 0 bases, J shed 5 bases, and the junction held 10 bases outside the gene matches. The V gene's germline CDR1 is SGHNT and CDR2 YYREEE (reference sequence). This CDR3 comprises 16 residues. The CDR3 is CASSLGVGTVHYGYTF. The CDR3 coding sequence is TGTGCCAGCAGCTTGGGGGTCGGGACAGTGCATTATGGCTACACCTTC.

DNA for the CDR3: TGTGCCAGCAGCGCCGGACTAGGGGTGAAGGAGACCCAGTACTTC. Amino acids: CASSAGLGVKETQYF. The chain joins TRBV9 to TRBJ2-5, with TRBD2 identical over 7 bases. This CDR3 has 15 amino acids. The J segment lost 5 bases and the V segment lost 3 bases, leaving 10 bases of the junction unmatched. CDR1 and CDR2 (germline): SGDLS, YYNGEE.

The chain couples TRBV12-5 to TRBJ2-2, with D possibly called TRBD1 or TRBD2 (5 bases each). V dropped 3 bases and J dropped 7 bases, with 9 bases sitting between them. The CDR3 has 13 residues. Germline-derived CDR1 and CDR2 are LGHNT and FRNRAP. CDR3 nucleotides: TGTGCTAGTGGTTTTGGGGGTGGCGGGGAGCTGTTTTTT. This encodes CASGFGGGGELFF.

The V call is TRBV7-9, the J call TRBJ2-1; D may match TRBD1 or TRBD2 (6 bases each). CDR3 length: 14 amino acids. The germline V gene encodes CDR1 SEHNR and CDR2 FQNEAQ (reference sequence). The V and J ends lost 7 bases and 7 bases respectively, with 17 bases between them. The CDR3 loop is CASTLGGPVNEQFF. DNA of the CDR3: TGTGCCAGCACCCTGGGGGGCCCAGTGAATGAGCAGTTCTTC.

The V and J genes are TRBV29-1 and TRBJ2-1, with D perhaps matching TRBD2 (6 bases). Germline CDR1 SQVTM, CDR2 ANQGSEA. V shed 4 bases and J shed 3 bases, with 10 bases lying between them. The CDR3 contains 13 residues. Here the CDR3 reads CSVVGGLYNEQFF. CDR3 sequence (DNA): TGCAGCGTTGTGGGGGGTCTCTACAATGAGCAGTTCTTC.

The chain employs TRBV9 and TRBJ1-1, with D possibly TRBD1 on 6 matching bases. Trimming pared 3 bases from V and 4 bases from J, leaving 13 bases between. This CDR3 is built from 14 residues. CDR1 SGDLS and CDR2 YYNGEE come from the germline V gene. CDR3 nucleotides: TGTGCCAGCAGCGGGGGGGGGCGCGCCACTGAAGCTTTCTTT. Protein sequence: CASSGGGRATEAFF.

The chain employs TRBV20-1 and TRBJ1-1; perhaps TRBD1 as D (5 bases). The germline V gene has CDR1 DFQATT and CDR2 SNEGSKA (reference sequence). V was trimmed by 2 bases and J by 2 bases, leaving 15 bases between them. The CDR3 spans 15 residues. The CDR3 nucleotides are TGCAGTGCTAGAATCAGGGTTTCAGCAAACACTGAAGCTTTCTTT. Translated, it gives CSARIRVSANTEAFF.

This chain links TRBV29-1 with TRBJ2-1; D possibly uses TRBD1 or TRBD2 (5 bases each). V was cut by 7 bases and J by 1 base, with 11 bases left in between. Per the germline V gene, CDR1 is SQVTM and CDR2 is ANQGSEA. The CDR3 loop spans 13 amino acids. For the CDR3, the DNA is TGCAGCGCTTCCGGGGCTTCCTACAATGAGCAGTTCTTC. As protein: CSASGASYNEQFF.

This clonotype showed up just once. This chain links TRBV13 with TRBJ1-6; 7 nucleotides line up with TRBD1. The germline V gene has CDR1 PRHDT and CDR2 FYEKMQ (reference sequence). CDR3 size: 13 residues. Unmatched junction bases numbered 9, after V lost 8 bases and J lost 11 bases. CDR3 sequence (DNA): TGTGCCAGCTCTAGACAGGGAAGGCCACCCCTCCACTTT. Its protein product is CASSRQGRPPLHF.

The gene calls are TRBV27 and TRBJ1-1, with 8 positions matching TRBD1. Trimming cost V 5 bases and J 5 bases; bases outside gene matches: 10. The CDR3 runs 15 residues. Germline CDR1 MNHEY, CDR2 SMNVEV (reference sequence). Here the CDR3 DNA reads TGTGCCAGCAGTGCCAGGGGGCGGAGGAGGACTGAAGCTTTCTTT. As protein: CASSARGRRRTEAFF.

This clonotype was seen only once. The V call is TRBV7-3, the J call TRBJ2-1; 14 bases align to TRBD2. Germline lookup yields CDR1 SGHTA and CDR2 FQGTGA. This CDR3 contains 17 residues. J lost 4 bases, V lost 5 bases, and 7 bases had no gene match. CDR3 residues: CASSLTSGRARYNEQFF. CDR3 coding DNA: TGTGCCAGCAGCCTGACTAGCGGGAGGGCGAGATACAATGAGCAGTTCTTC.

This sequence joins TRBV12-3 or TRBV12-4 and TRBJ1-2; D remains ambiguous. The CDR3 loop spans 14 amino acids. Trimming removed 5 bases at V and 7 bases at J, with 17 bases between. This CDR3 is CASSIPKVRGGYTF. The CDR3 DNA follows: TGTGCCAGCAGTATCCCCAAGGTGCGAGGTGGCTACACCTTC.

This chain links TRBV12-3 or TRBV12-4 with TRBJ1-1; a weak D match, TRBD1 (5 bases). V shed 6 bases and J shed 4 bases, with 15 bases lying between them. This CDR3 has 14 amino acids. CDR3 nucleotide sequence: TGTGCCAGCAGCCTTGGGGGGATGGGCACTGAAGCTTTCTTT. Translation gives CASSLGGMGTEAFF.

The chain has TRBV5-6 and TRBJ2-7, with D hard to call. Germline assignment: CDR1 SGHDT and CDR2 YYEEEE. The CDR3 consists of 12 residues. The V and J ends lost 0 bases and 5 bases respectively, with 6 bases between them. CDR3 amino acids: CASSLGVHEQYV. The CDR3 DNA is TGTGCCAGCAGCTTGGGGGTCCACGAGCAGTACGTC.

The table lists this clonotype with a count of one. The chain uses TRBV12-5 and TRBJ1-1, with a tentative D call TRBD1 (6 bases). Germline values: CDR1 LGHNT, CDR2 FRNRAP. CDR3 length: 14 amino acids. V was cut by 1 base and J by 4 bases, with 10 bases left in between. The CDR3 sequence is CASGLGGRGTEAFF. The CDR3 region has the DNA TGTGCTAGTGGTTTGGGGGGGCGCGGCACTGAAGCTTTCTTT.